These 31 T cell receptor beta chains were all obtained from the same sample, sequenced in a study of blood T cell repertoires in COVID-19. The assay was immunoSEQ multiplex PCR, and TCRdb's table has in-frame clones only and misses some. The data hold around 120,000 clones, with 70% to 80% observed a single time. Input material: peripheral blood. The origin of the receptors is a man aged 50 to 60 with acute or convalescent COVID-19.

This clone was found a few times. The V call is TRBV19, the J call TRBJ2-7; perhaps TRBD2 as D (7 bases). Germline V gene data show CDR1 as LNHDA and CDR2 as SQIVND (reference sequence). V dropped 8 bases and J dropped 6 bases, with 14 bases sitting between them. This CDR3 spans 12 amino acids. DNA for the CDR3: TGTGCCAGTTCCGGGGGCGGGGGCGAGCAGTACTTC. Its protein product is CASSGGGGEQYF.

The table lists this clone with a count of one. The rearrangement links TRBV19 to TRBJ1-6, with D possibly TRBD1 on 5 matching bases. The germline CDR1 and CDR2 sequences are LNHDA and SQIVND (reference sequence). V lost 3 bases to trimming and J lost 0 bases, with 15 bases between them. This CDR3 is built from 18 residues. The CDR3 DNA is TGTGCCAGTAGTATGGGGGTCGCGGGAAGCTCCTATAATTCACCCCTCCACTTT. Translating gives CASSMGVAGSSYNSPLHF.

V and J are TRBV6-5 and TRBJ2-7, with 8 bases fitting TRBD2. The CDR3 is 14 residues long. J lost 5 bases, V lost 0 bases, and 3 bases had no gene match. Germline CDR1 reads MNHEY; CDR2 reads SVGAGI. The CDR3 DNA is TGTGCCAGCAGTTACTCACCACTAGCGGACGAGCAGTACTTC. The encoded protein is CASSYSPLADEQYF.

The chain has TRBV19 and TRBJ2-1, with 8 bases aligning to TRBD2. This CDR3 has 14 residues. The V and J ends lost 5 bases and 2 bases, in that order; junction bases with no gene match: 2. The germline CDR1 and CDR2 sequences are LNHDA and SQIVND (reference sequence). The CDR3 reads CASSFSGAYNEQFF. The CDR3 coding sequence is TGTGCCAGTAGTTTTAGCGGGGCCTACAATGAGCAGTTCTTC.

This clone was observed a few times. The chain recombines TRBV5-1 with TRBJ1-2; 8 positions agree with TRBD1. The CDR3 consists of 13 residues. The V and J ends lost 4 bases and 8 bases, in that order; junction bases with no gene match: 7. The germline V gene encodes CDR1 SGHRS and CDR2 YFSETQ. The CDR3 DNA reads TGCGCCAGCAGCCCAACAGGGGACAGGGGCTACACCTTC. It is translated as CASSPTGDRGYTF.

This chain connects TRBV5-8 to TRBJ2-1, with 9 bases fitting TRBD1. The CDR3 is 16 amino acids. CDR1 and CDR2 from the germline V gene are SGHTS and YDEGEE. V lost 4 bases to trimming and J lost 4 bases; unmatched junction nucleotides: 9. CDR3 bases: TGTGCCAGCAGCCCCTACGGGGACAGGGAATACAATGAGCAGTTCTTC. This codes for CASSPYGDREYNEQFF.

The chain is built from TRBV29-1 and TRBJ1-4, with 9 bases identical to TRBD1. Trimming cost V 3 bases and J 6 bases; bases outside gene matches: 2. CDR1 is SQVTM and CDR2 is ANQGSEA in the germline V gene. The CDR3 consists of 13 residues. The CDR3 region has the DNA TGCAGCGTTGAGACAGGGGGATATGAAAAACTGTTTTTT. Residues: CSVETGGYEKLFF.

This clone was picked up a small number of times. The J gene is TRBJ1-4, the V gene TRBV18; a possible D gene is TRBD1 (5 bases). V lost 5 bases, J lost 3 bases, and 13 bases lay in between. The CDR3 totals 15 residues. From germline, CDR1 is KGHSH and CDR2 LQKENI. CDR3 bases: TGTGCCAGCTCAGTAAACCAGGGCCCTAATGAAAAACTGTTTTTT. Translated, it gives CASSVNQGPNEKLFF.

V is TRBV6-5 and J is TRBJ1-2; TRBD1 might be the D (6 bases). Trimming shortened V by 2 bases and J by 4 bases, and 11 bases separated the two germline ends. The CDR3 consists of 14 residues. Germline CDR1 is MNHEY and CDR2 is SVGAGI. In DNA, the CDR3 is TGTGCCAGCAGTTACCTTGGACAGAGCTATGGCTACACCTTC. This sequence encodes CASSYLGQSYGYTF.

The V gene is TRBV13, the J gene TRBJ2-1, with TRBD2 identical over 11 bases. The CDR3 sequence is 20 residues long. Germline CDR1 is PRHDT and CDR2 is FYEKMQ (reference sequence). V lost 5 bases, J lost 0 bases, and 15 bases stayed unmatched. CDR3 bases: TGTGCCAGCAGCCAGATAACCCCGGGACTAGCGGATAACTCCTACAATGAGCAGTTCTTC. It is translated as CASSQITPGLADNSYNEQFF. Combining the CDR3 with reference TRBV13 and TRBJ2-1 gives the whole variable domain AAGVIQSPRHLIKEKRETATLKCYPIPRHDTVYWYQQGPGQDPQFLISFYEKMQSDKGSIPDRFSAQQFSDYHSELNMSSLELGDSALYFCASSQITPGLADNSYNEQFFGPGTRLTVL.

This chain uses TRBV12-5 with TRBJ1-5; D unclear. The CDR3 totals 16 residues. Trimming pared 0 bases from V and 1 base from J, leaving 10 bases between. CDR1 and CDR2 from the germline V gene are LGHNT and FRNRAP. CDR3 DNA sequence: TGTGCTAGTGGTTTGGTAGGTGTCAGGAGCAATCAGCCCCAGCATTTT. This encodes CASGLVGVRSNQPQHF.

CDR3 protein: CASRGTGFYEQYF. CDR3 bases: TGTGCCAGTAGGGGGACAGGGTTCTACGAGCAGTACTTC. The V gene is TRBV19, the J gene TRBJ2-7; 9 nucleotides align to TRBD1. CDR3 size: 13 residues. With 6 bases clipped from V and 3 bases from J, the junction kept 3 bases outside the gene matches. CDR1 LNHDA and CDR2 SQIVND come from the germline V gene (reference sequence). Combining the CDR3 with reference TRBV19 and TRBJ2-7 gives the whole variable domain DGGITQSPKYLFRKEGQNVTLSCEQNLNHDAMYWYRQDPGQGLRLIYYSQIVNDFQKGDIAEGYSVSREKKESFPLTVTSAQKNPTAFYLCASRGTGFYEQYFGPGTRLTVT.

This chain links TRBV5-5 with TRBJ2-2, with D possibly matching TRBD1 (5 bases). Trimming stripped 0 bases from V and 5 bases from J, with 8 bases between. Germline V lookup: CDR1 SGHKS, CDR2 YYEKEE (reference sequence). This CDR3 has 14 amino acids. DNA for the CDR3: TGTGCCAGCAGCTTGGGGCAGGGTACCGGGGAGCTGTTTTTT. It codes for CASSLGQGTGELFF. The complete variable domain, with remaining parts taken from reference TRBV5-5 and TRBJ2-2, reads DAGVTQSPTHLIKTRGQQVTLRCSPISGHKSVSWYQQVLGQGPQFIFQYYEKEERGRGNFPDRFSARQFPNYSSELNVNALLLGDSALYLCASSLGQGTGELFFGEGSRLTVL.

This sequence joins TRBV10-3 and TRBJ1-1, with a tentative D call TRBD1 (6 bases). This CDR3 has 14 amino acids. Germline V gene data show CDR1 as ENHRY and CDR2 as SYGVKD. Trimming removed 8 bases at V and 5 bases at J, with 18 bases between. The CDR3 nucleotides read TGTGCCATCGGCCGGGACACGAAGGGGACTGAAGCTTTCTTT. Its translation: CAIGRDTKGTEAFF.

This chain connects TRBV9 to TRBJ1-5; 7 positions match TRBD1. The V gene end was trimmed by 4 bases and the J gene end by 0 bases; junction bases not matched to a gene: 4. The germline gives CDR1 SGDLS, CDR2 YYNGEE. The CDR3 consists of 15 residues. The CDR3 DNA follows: TGTGCCAGCAGCCGGGGACAGATTAGCAATCAGCCCCAGCATTTT. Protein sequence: CASSRGQISNQPQHF.

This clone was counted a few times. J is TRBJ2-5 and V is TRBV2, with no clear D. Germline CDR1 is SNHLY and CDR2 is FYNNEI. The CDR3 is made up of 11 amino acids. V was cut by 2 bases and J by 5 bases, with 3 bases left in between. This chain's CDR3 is CASSEQETQYF. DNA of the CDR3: TGTGCCAGCAGTGAACAGGAGACCCAGTACTTC.

The DNA of the CDR3 is TGCGCCAGCAGTGGCTATGGTGAGCAGTTCTTC. Its protein product is CASSGYGEQFF. The chain uses TRBV10-1 and TRBJ2-1; no reliable D call. CDR3 size: 11 residues. CDR1 and CDR2 from the germline V gene are WNHNN and SYGVQD (reference sequence). Trimming took off 4 bases at V and 9 bases at J, with 7 bases between the two ends.

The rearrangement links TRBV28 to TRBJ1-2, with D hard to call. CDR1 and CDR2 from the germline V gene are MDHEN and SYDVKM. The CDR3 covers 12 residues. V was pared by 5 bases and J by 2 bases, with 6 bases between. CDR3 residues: CASSLLNYGYTF. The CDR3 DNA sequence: TGTGCCAGCAGTCTTCTAAACTATGGCTACACCTTC.

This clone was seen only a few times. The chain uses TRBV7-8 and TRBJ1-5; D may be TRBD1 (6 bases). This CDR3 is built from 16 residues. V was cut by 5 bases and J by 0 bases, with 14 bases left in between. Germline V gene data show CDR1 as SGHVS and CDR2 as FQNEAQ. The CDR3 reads CASSPGVRNSNQPQHF. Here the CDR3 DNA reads TGTGCCAGCAGCCCAGGGGTGAGGAATAGCAATCAGCCCCAGCATTTT.

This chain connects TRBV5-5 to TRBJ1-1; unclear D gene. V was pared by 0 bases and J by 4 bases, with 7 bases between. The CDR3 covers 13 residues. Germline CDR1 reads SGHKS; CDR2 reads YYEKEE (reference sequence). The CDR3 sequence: CASSLGLGTEAFF. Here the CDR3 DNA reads TGTGCCAGCAGCTTGGGGCTTGGCACTGAAGCTTTCTTT.

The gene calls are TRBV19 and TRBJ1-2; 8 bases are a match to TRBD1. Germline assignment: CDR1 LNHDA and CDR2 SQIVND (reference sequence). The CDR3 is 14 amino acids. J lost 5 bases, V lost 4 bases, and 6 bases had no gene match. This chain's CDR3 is CASSTGQAHYGYTF. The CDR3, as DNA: TGTGCCAGTAGTACGGGACAGGCTCATTATGGCTACACCTTC.

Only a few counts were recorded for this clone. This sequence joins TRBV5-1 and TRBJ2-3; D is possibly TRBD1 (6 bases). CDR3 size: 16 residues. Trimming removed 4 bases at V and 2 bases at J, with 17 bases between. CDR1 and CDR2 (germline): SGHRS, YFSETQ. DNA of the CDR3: TGCGCCAGCAGCCCAAAACAGGGAAGGGTCACAGATACGCAGTATTTT. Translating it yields CASSPKQGRVTDTQYF.

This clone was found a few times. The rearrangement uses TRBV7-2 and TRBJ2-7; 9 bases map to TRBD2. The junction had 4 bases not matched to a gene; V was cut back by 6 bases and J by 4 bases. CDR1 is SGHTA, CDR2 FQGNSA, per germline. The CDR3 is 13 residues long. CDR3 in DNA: TGTGCCAGCAGGGGTAGCGGGGGTTACGAGCAGTACTTC. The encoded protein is CASRGSGGYEQYF.

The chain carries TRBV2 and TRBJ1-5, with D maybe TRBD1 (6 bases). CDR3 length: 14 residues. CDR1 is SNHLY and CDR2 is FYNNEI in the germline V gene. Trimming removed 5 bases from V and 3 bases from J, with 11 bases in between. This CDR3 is CASSYRTVNQPQHF. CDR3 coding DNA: TGTGCCAGCAGTTATAGGACAGTCAATCAGCCCCAGCATTTT.

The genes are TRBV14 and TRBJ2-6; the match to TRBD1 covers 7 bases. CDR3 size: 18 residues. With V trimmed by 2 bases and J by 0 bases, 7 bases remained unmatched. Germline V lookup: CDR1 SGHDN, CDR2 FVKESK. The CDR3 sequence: CASSQLGQGVSGANVLTF. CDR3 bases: TGTGCCAGCAGCCAACTAGGGCAGGGGGTCTCTGGGGCCAACGTCCTGACTTTC. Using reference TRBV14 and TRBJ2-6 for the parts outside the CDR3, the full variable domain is EAGVTQFPSHSVIEKGQTVTLRCDPISGHDNLYWYRRVMGKEIKFLLHFVKESKQDESGMPNNRFLAERTGGTYSTLKVQPAELEDSGVYFCASSQLGQGVSGANVLTFGAGSRLTVL.

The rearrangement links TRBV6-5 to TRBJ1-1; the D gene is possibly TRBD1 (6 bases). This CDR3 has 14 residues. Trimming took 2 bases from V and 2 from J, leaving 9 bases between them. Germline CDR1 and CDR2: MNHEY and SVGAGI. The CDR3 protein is CASSYGTPNTEAFF. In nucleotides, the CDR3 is TGTGCCAGCAGTTACGGGACACCCAACACTGAAGCTTTCTTT.

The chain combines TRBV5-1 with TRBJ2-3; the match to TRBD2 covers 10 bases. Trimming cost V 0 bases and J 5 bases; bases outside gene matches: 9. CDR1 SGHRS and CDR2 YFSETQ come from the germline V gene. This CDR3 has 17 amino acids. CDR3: CASSLAWLAGAGDTQYF. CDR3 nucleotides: TGCGCCAGCAGCTTGGCCTGGCTAGCGGGAGCTGGAGATACGCAGTATTTT.

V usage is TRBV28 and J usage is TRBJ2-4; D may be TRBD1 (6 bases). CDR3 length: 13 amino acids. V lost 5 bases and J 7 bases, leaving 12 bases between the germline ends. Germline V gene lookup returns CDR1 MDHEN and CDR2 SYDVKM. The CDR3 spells CASSLGGENIQYF. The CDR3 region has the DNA TGTGCCAGCAGTCTTGGGGGCGAGAACATTCAGTACTTC.

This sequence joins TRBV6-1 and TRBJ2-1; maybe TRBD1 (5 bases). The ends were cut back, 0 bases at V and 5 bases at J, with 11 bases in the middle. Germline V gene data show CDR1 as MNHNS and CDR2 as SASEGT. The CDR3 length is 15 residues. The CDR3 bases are TGTGCCAGCAGTGAAGCGCAGGGTAGTCACAATGAGCAGTTCTTC. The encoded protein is CASSEAQGSHNEQFF.

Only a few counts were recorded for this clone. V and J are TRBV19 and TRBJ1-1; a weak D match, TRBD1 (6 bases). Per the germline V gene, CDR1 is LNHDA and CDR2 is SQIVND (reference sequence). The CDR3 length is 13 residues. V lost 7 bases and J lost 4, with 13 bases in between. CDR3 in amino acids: CASNTGLGTEAFF. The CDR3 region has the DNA TGTGCCAGTAATACAGGGTTGGGCACTGAAGCTTTCTTT.

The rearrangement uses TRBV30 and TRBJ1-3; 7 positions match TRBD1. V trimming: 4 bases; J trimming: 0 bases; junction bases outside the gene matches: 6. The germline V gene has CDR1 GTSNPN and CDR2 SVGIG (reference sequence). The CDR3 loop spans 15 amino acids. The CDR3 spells CAWNPTGRSGNTIYF. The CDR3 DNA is TGTGCCTGGAACCCGACAGGGCGCTCTGGAAACACCATATATTTT.